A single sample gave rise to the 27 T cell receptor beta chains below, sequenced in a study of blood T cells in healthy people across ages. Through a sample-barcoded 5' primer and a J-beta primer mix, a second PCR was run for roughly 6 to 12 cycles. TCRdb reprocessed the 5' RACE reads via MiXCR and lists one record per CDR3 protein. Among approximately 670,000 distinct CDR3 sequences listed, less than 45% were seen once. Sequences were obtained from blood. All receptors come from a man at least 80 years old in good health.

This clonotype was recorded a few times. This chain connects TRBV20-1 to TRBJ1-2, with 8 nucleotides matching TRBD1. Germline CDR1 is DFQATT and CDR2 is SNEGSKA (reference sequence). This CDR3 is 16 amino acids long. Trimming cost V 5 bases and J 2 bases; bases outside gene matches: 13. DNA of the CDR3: TGCAGTGCTCAGGGCGGACAAGGACAGGGAAACTATGGCTACACCTTC. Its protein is CSAQGGQGQGNYGYTF.

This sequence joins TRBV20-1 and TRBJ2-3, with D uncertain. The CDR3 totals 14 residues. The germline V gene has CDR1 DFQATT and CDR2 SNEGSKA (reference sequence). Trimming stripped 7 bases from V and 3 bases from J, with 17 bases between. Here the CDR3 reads CSGRSAVWTDTQYF. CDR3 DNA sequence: TGCAGTGGTCGGAGTGCGGTGTGGACAGATACGCAGTATTTT.

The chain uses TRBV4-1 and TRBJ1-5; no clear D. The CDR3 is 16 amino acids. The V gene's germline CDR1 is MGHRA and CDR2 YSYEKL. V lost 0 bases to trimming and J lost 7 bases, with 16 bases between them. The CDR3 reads CASSQERMVGSQPQHF. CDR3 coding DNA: TGCGCCAGCAGCCAAGAACGTATGGTAGGAAGCCAGCCCCAGCATTTT.

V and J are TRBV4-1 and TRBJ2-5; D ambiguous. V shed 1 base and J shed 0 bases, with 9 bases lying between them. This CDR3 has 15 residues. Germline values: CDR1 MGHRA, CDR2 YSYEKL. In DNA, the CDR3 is TGCGCCAGCAGCCAAGGTTGGTCGTACCAAGAGACCCAGTACTTC. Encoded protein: CASSQGWSYQETQYF.

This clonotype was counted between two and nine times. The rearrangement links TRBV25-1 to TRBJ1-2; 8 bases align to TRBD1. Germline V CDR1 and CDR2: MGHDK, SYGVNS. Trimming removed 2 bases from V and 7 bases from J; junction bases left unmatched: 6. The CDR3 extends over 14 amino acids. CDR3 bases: TGTGCCAGCAGTGAACAGGGGGCGATCGGTGGCTACACCTTC. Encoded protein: CASSEQGAIGGYTF.

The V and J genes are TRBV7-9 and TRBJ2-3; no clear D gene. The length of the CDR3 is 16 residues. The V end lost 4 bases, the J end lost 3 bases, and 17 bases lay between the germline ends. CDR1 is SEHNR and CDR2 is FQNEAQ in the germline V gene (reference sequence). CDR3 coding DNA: TGTGCCAGCAGCTCCTCCCTTAGCTTTAGGACAGATACGCAGTATTTT. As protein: CASSSSLSFRTDTQYF.

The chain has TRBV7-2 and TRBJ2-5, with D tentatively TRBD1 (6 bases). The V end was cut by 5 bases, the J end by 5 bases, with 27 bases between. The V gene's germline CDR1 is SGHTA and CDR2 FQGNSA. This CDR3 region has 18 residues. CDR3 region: CASSPQRLGSGAGETQYF. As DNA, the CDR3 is TGTGCCAGCAGCCCACAACGTTTAGGTTCAGGGGCAGGGGAGACCCAGTACTTC.

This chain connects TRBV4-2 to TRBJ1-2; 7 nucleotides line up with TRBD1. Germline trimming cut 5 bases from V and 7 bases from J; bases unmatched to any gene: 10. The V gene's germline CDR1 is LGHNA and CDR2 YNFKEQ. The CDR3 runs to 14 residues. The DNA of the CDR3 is TGTGCCAGCAGCGAGGGGGCTGTCGTCTCTGGCTACACCTTC. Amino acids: CASSEGAVVSGYTF.

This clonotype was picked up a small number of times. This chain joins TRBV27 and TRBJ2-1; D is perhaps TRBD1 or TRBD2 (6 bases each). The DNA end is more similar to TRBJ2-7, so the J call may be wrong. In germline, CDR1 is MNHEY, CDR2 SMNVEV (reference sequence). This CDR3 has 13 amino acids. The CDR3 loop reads CASSFWRDNEQYF. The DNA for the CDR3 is TGTGCCAGCAGTTTTTGGAGGGACAATGAGCAGTACTTC.

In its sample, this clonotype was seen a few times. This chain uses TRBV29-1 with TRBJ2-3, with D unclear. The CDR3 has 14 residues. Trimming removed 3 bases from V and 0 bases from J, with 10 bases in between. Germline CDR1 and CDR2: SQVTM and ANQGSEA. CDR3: CSVEAQTSTDTQYF. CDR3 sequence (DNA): TGCAGCGTTGAGGCGCAAACTAGCACAGATACGCAGTATTTT.

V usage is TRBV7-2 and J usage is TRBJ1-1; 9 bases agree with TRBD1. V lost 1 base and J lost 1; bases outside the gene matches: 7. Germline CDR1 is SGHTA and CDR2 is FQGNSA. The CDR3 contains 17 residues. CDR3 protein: CASSLVGTGSRNTEAFF. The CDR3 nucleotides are TGTGCCAGCAGCTTAGTTGGGACAGGGAGTCGGAACACTGAAGCTTTCTTT.

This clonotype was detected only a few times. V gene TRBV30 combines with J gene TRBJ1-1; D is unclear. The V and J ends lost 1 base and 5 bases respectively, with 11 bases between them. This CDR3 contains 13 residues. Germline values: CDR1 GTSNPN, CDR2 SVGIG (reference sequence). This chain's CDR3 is CAWSARRFTEAFF. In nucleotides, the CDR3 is TGTGCCTGGAGTGCCAGACGGTTTACTGAAGCTTTCTTT.

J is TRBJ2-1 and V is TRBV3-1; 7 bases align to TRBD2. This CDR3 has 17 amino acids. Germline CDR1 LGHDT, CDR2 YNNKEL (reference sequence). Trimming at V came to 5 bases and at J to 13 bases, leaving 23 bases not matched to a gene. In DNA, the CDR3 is TGTGCCAGCAGCTGGAGAGGTGGGGGGAGGGAAAAAGAGACCCAGTTCTTC. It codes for CASSWRGGGREKETQFF.

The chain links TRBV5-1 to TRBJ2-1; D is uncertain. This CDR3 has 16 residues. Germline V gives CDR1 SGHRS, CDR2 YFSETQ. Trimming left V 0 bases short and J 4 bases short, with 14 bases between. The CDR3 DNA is TGCGCCAGCAGCTTGGCGGCGACAATAGGGTACAATGAGCAGTTCTTC. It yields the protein CASSLAATIGYNEQFF. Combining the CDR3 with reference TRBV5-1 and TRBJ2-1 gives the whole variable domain KAGVTQTPRYLIKTRGQQVTLSCSPISGHRSVSWYQQTPGQGLQFLFEYFSETQRNKGNFPGRFSGRQFSNSRSEMNVSTLELGDSALYLCASSLAATIGYNEQFFGPGTRLTVL.

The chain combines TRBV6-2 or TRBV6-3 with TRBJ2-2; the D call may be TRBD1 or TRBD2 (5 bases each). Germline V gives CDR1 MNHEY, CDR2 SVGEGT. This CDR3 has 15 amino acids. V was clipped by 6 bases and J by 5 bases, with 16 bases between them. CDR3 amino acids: CASSLQGVKTGELFF. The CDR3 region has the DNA TGTGCCAGCAGCCTGCAGGGAGTGAAGACCGGGGAGCTGTTTTTT.

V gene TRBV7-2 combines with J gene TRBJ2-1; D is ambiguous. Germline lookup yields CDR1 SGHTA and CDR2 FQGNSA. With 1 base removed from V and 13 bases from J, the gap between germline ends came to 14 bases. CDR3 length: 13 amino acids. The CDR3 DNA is TGTGCCAGCAGCTTAGATTCTCTACCCCTACAGTTCTTC. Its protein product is CASSLDSLPLQFF.

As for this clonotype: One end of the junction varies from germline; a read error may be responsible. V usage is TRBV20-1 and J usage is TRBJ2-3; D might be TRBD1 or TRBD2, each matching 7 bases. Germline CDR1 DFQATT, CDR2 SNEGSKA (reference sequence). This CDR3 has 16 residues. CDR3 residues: CGAQMGGGQSTDTQYF. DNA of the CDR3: TGCGGTGCCCAGATGGGCGGGGGACAGAGCACAGATACGCAGTATTTT.

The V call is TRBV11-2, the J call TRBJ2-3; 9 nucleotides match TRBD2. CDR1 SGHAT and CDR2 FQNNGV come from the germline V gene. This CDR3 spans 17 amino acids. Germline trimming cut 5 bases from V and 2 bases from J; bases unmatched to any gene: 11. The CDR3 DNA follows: TGTGCCAGCAGCCCCCGGCGGGGGGGCGGTGACACAGATACGCAGTATTTT. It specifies CASSPRRGGGDTDTQYF.

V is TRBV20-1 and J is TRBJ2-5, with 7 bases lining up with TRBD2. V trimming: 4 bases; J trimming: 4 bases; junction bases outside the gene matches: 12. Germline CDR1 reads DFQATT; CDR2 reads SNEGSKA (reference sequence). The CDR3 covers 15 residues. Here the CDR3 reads CSANGASGNGETQYF. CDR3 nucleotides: TGCAGTGCTAACGGGGCTAGCGGTAATGGAGAGACCCAGTACTTC.

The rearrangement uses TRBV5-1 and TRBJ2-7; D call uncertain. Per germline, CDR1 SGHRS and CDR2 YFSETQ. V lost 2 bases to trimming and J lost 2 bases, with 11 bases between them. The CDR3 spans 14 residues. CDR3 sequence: CASSLKTNPYEQYF. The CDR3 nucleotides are TGCGCCAGCAGCTTAAAAACAAATCCCTACGAGCAGTACTTC.

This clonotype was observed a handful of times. The DNA for the CDR3 is TGTGCCAGCAGTCGGCAGGGGGTTAAAGAGACCCAGTACTTC. It codes for CASSRQGVKETQYF. The chain is built from TRBV12-3 or TRBV12-4 and TRBJ2-5; 7 bases map to TRBD1. The V and J ends lost 5 bases and 3 bases, in that order; junction bases with no gene match: 6. The CDR3 consists of 14 residues.

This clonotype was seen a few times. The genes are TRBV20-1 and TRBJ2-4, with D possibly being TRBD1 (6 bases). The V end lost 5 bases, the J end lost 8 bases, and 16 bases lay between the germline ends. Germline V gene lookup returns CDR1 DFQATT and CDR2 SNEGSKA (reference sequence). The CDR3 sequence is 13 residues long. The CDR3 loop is CSAQQGTQDIQYF. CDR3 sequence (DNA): TGCAGTGCTCAACAGGGCACGCAGGACATTCAGTACTTC.

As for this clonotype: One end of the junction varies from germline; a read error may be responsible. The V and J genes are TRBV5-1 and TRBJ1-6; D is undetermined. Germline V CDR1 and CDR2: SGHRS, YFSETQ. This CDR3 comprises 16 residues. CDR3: CTSSQDGRTDGSPLHF. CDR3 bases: TGCACCAGCAGCCAAGACGGACGGACCGACGGATCACCCCTCCACTTT.

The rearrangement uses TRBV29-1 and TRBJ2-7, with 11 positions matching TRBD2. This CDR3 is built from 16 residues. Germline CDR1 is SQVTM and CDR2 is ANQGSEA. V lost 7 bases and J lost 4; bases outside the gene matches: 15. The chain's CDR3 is CSARALAGGPQYEQYF. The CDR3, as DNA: TGCAGCGCCCGAGCGCTAGCGGGAGGCCCCCAATACGAGCAGTACTTC.

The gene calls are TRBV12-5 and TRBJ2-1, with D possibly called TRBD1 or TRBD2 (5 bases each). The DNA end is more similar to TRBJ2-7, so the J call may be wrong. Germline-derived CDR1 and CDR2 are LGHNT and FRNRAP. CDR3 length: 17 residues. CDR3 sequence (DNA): TGTGCTAGTGGTAGCCCCAGGGCTCCTAGCTCCTACAATGAGCAGTACTTC. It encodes CASGSPRAPSSYNEQYF.

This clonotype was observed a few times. This CDR3 is CSARDLGRQTDTQYF. The CDR3 DNA sequence: TGCAGTGCTAGAGATCTCGGCCGACAGACAGATACGCAGTATTTT. This chain links TRBV20-1 with TRBJ2-3, with D possibly matching TRBD1 (5 bases). V gave up 0 bases and J gave up 3 bases, with 13 bases separating them. Germline V gene lookup returns CDR1 DFQATT and CDR2 SNEGSKA (reference sequence). The length of the CDR3 is 15 residues.

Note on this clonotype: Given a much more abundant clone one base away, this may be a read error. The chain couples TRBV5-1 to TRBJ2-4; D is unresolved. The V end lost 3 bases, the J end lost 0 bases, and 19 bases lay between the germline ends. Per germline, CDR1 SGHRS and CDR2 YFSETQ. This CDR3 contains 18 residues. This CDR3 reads CASSSSPGSALAKNIQYF. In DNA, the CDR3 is TGCGCCAGCAGCTCGTCACCCGGATCGGCCCTAGCCAAAAACATTCAGTACTTC.